One sample yielded the 4 T cell receptor beta chains listed below, sequenced in a study of blood T cell repertoires in COVID-19. The method was immunoSEQ multiplex PCR; TCRdb's version includes in-frame clones alone and lacks a portion of them. The sample holds tens of thousands of clones, roughly 85% seen once. The specimen sequenced was peripheral blood. The receptors originated from a human donor in a cohort sampled during active COVID-19.

This clone was detected only once. This sequence joins TRBV6-5 and TRBJ1-2; unclear D gene. Per the germline V gene, CDR1 is MNHEY and CDR2 is SVGAGI. The CDR3 covers 14 residues. V lost 6 bases and J 2 bases, leaving 13 bases between the germline ends. The CDR3 sequence: CASSLRAGNYGYTF. For the CDR3, the DNA is TGTGCCAGCAGCTTACGGGCGGGGAACTATGGCTACACCTTC.

The V gene is TRBV19, the J gene TRBJ1-5; perhaps TRBD1 as D (5 bases). Trimming took 0 bases from V and 6 from J, leaving 15 bases between them. Germline CDR1 reads LNHDA; CDR2 reads SQIVND (reference sequence). The CDR3 is 16 residues long. The CDR3 DNA reads as TGTGCCAGTAGTATAGATGCAGGGTGGCCCGGTCAGCCCCAGCATTTT. Translating it yields CASSIDAGWPGQPQHF.

The rearrangement joins TRBV30 to TRBJ2-7; TRBD1 aligns across 9 bases. Germline values: CDR1 GTSNPN, CDR2 SVGIG (reference sequence). The CDR3 consists of 17 residues. Trimming at V came to 0 bases and at J to 3 bases, leaving 12 bases not matched to a gene. CDR3 sequence reads: CAWSVPDFDRGFYEQYF. The CDR3 region has the DNA TGTGCCTGGAGTGTACCCGACTTTGACAGGGGGTTCTACGAGCAGTACTTC.

This clone has a single count. The chain combines TRBV5-8 with TRBJ2-7; possibly TRBD2 for D (6 bases). This CDR3 has 13 amino acids. Per germline, CDR1 SGHTS and CDR2 YDEGEE. V lost 0 bases to trimming and J lost 7 bases, with 11 bases between them. The CDR3 loop is CASSLGTSLEQYF. The CDR3 coding sequence is TGTGCCAGCAGCTTGGGCACTAGCTTAGAGCAGTACTTC. The variable domain in full, with the rest retrieved from reference TRBV5-8 and TRBJ2-7, is EAGVTQSPTHLIKTRGQQATLRCSPISGHTSVYWYQQALGLGLQFLLWYDEGEERNRGNFPPRFSGRQFPNYSSELNVNALELEDSALYLCASSLGTSLEQYFGPGTRLTVT.